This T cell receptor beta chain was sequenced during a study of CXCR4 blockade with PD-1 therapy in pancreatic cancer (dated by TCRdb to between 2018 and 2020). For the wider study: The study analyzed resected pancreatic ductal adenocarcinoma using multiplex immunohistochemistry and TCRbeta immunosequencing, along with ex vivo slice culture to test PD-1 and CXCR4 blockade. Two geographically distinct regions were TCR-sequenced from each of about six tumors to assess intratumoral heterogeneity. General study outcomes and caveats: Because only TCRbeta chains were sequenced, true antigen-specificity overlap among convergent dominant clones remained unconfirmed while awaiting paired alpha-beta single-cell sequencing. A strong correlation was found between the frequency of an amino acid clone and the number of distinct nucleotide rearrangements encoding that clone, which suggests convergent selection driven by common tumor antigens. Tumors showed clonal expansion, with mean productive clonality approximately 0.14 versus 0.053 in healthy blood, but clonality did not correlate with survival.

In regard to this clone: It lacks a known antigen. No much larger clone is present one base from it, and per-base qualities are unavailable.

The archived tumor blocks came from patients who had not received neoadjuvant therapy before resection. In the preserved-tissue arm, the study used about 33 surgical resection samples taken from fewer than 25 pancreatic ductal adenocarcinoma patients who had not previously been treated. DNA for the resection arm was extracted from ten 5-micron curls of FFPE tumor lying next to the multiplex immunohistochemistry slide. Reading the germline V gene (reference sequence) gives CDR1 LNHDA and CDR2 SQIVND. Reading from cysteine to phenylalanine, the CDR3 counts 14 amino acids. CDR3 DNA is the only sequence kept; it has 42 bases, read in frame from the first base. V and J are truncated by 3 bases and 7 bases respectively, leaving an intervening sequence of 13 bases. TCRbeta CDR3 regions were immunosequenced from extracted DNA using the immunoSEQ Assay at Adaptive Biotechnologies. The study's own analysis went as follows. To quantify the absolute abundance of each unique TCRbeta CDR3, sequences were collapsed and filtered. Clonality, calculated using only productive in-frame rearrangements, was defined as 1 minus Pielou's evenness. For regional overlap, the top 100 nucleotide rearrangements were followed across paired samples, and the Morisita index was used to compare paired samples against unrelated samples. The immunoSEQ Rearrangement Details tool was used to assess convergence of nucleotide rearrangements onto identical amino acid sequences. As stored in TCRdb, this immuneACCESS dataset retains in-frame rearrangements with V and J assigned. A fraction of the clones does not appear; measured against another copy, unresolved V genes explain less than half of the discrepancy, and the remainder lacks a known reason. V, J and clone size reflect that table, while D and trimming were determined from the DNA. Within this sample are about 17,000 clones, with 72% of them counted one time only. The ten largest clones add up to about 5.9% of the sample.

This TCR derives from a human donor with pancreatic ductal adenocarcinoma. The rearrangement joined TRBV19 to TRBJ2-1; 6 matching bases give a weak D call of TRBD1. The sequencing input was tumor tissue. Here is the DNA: TGTGCCAGTAGTATGAGGGGGTTTGGTAATGAGCAGTTCTTC. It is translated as CASSMRGFGNEQFF.